Sequencing of this TCR beta chain was carried out in a study of identical twins. Germline V gene data show CDR1 as LGHNA and CDR2 as YSLEER. Trimming removed 5 bases from V and 7 bases from J, with 11 bases in between. This CDR3 spans 13 amino acids. TCRdb analysed the 5' RACE reads with MiXCR anew, one entry per CDR3 protein. The top ten hold roughly 0.5% of the sample, which has 460,000 or so distinct CDR3 sequences, 14% seen once. These sequences were also reported in another study, on yellow fever vaccine responses in identical twins.

This chain connects TRBV4-3 to TRBJ2-2; D remains ambiguous. The sample comprised CD4+ T cells sorted from blood. The receptor was isolated from a woman younger than 35 in good health. CDR3 nucleotides: TGCGCCAGCAGCGTCGCGGTGAGCGGGGAGCTGTTTTTT. Residues: CASSVAVSGELFF.